Shown below are 3 T cell receptor beta chains from a single sample sequenced in a study of vaccination effects on CD4 cells after COVID-19 (dated by TCRdb to the early 2020s). In the ViraFEST assay, PBMC were stimulated with viral peptide pools, and antigen-specific CD4+ T cell clonotypes were then identified by expansion using TCR sequencing. After less than 13 days of culture, CD4+ T cells were isolated with the EasySep CD4+ T cell isolation kit. Two doses of either the BNT162b2 or the mRNA-1273 mRNA SARS-CoV-2 vaccine were administered to participants. These receptors have no known antigen. Libraries were prepared through the immunoSEQ multiplex PCR assay. Imported from immuneACCESS, the table was reduced by TCRdb to in-frame sequences with V and J called. These copies leave out some clones; in studies compared against another copy, an unresolved V gene accounts for under half, and the cause of the remainder is not known. The table for this sample lists roughly 56,000 clones; about three quarters of them were counted only once. Around 1.3% of the sample goes to the ten largest clones.

This sample comprised CD4+ T cells from PBMCs cultured with HCoV-229E spike peptides, obtained after COVID-19 vaccination. The cell subset or site label for this specimen denotes: HCoV-229E spike overlapping peptide pool stimulation. All receptors derive from a human donor who received a COVID-19 vaccine.

The chain combines TRBV5-4 with TRBJ1-4; maybe TRBD1 (6 bases). The CDR3 consists of 15 residues. Germline V gene data show CDR1 as SGHNT and CDR2 as YYREEE (reference sequence). Trimming cost V 4 bases and J 3 bases, with 13 bases left between them. The CDR3 DNA reads TGTGCCAGCAGCAACACAGGGAGCGCTAATGAAAAACTGTTTTTT. It codes for CASSNTGSANEKLFF.

This sequence joins TRBV5-1 and TRBJ1-1, with unresolved D. Germline V gives CDR1 SGHRS, CDR2 YFSETQ. CDR3 length: 14 amino acids. V was shortened by 4 bases and J by 0 bases, with 10 bases between the two germline ends. CDR3 DNA: TGCGCCAGCAGCCCGAGAGCGGTGAACACTGAAGCTTTCTTT. Its translation is CASSPRAVNTEAFF.

V gene TRBV11-2 combines with J gene TRBJ2-5, with 10 bases that match TRBD1. The germline CDR1 and CDR2 sequences are SGHAT and FQNNGV. The CDR3 spans 14 residues. The junction had 4 bases not matched to a gene; V was cut back by 0 bases and J by 9 bases. CDR3 in amino acids: CASSLDLGTGAQYF. CDR3 coding DNA: TGTGCCAGCAGCTTAGATCTAGGGACAGGGGCCCAGTACTTC.